This is a list of T cell receptor beta chains from one sample in a study of human T cells and chemical hapten exposure. Via MiXCR, TCRdb re-called the RACE reads, giving one row per CDR3 protein. The data hold 150,000 to 200,000 distinct CDR3 sequences, with around 20% observed a single time. This material consisted of whole blood, taken in connection with sensitization to the hapten diphenylcyclopropenone (DPC). These receptors were collected from a woman aged 50 to 65 with alopecia areata. Some clones in this sample may be carry-over from other donors' samples. Each CDR3 is given with its conserved first and last residue. The order of the fields is J gene, V gene, CDR3 length, D gene, clone size, CDR3 DNA, CDR3 protein. The D gene is left open where the match is weak. Clone size is shown for a subset of rows, as once, few, many or a class of expanded clone.

j_call: TRBJ2-1; v_call: TRBV11-2; cdr3_length: 15; d_call: NA; clone_size: NA; cdr3_nt: TGTGCCAGCAGCGAGAGCGGCGGCCCCTACAATGAGCAGTTCTTC; cdr3_aa: CASSESGGPYNEQFF
j_call: TRBJ1-1; v_call: TRBV4-2; cdr3_length: 15; d_call: TRBD1; clone_size: few; cdr3_nt: TGTGCCAGCAGCCAAGTACGACAGGGGGGCACTGAAGCTTTCTTT; cdr3_aa: CASSQVRQGGTEAFF
j_call: TRBJ2-1; v_call: TRBV5-5; cdr3_length: 17; d_call: TRBD2; clone_size: few; cdr3_nt: TGTGCCAGCAGCTCTGCCCCGGTAGGGGGACTAGTCAATGAGCAGTTCTTC; cdr3_aa: CASSSAPVGGLVNEQFF
j_call: TRBJ1-1; v_call: TRBV20-1; cdr3_length: 13; d_call: TRBD1; clone_size: NA; cdr3_nt: TGCAGTGCTATTTACAGGGGGCGCACTGAAGCTTTCTTT; cdr3_aa: CSAIYRGRTEAFF
j_call: TRBJ1-4; v_call: TRBV11-2; cdr3_length: 15; d_call: TRBD1; clone_size: NA; cdr3_nt: TGTGCCAGCAGCCAATTTGGGACAGTTAATGAAAAACTGTTTTTT; cdr3_aa: CASSQFGTVNEKLFF
j_call: TRBJ1-2; v_call: TRBV29-1; cdr3_length: 14; d_call: NA; clone_size: NA; cdr3_nt: TGCAGCGTTGAAGATTTGGTCAGCCGCTATGGCTACACCTTC; cdr3_aa: CSVEDLVSRYGYTF
j_call: TRBJ2-7; v_call: TRBV5-4; cdr3_length: 17; d_call: TRBD1; clone_size: NA; cdr3_nt: TGTGCCAGCAGCACACCGGACAGGGGCGCGCTGGTCTCCGAGCAGTACTTC; cdr3_aa: CASSTPDRGALVSEQYF
j_call: TRBJ2-5; v_call: TRBV4-2; cdr3_length: 13; d_call: NA; clone_size: NA; cdr3_nt: TGTGCCAGCAGCCGGCGTATTCAAGAGACCCAGTACTTC; cdr3_aa: CASSRRIQETQYF
j_call: TRBJ2-1; v_call: TRBV5-1; cdr3_length: 13; d_call: NA; clone_size: NA; cdr3_nt: TGCGCCAGCAGCTTGGGGGTATACAATGAGCAGTTCTTC; cdr3_aa: CASSLGVYNEQFF
j_call: TRBJ1-1; v_call: TRBV20-1; cdr3_length: 16; d_call: NA; clone_size: once; cdr3_nt: TGCAGTGCTAGAGATGTAGACACTGGGATGAGCACTGAAGCTTTCTTT; cdr3_aa: CSARDVDTGMSTEAFF
j_call: TRBJ2-5; v_call: TRBV29-1; cdr3_length: 12; d_call: NA; clone_size: few; cdr3_nt: TGCAGCGTGATGGAGGGTTTATTGACCCAGTACTTC; cdr3_aa: CSVMEGLLTQYF
j_call: TRBJ1-1; v_call: TRBV10-3; cdr3_length: 13; d_call: NA; clone_size: few; cdr3_nt: TGTGCCATCAGTGTCTCCCTTAACACTGAAGCTTTCTTT; cdr3_aa: CAISVSLNTEAFF
j_call: TRBJ2-5; v_call: TRBV12-3/TRBV12-4; cdr3_length: 13; d_call: NA; clone_size: few; cdr3_nt: TGTGCCAGCAGTCCCGGCAGACAAGAGACCCAGTACTTC; cdr3_aa: CASSPGRQETQYF
j_call: TRBJ1-2; v_call: TRBV15; cdr3_length: 14; d_call: TRBD1; clone_size: few; cdr3_nt: TGTGCCACCAGCAACAGGGGTAGCGTCTATGGCTACACCTTC; cdr3_aa: CATSNRGSVYGYTF
j_call: TRBJ2-1; v_call: TRBV7-9; cdr3_length: 13; d_call: NA; clone_size: NA; cdr3_nt: TGTGCCAGCAGCGCGAGACAATACAATGAGCAGTTCTTC; cdr3_aa: CASSARQYNEQFF
j_call: TRBJ2-1; v_call: TRBV5-4; cdr3_length: 18; d_call: TRBD2; clone_size: NA; cdr3_nt: TGTGCCAGCAGCCCCGGGTCGGGACTAGCGGGAGGGCGGGTTGAGCAGTTCTTC; cdr3_aa: CASSPGSGLAGGRVEQFF
j_call: TRBJ1-2; v_call: TRBV20-1; cdr3_length: 13; d_call: TRBD1; clone_size: NA; cdr3_nt: TGCAGTGCTATCCCGACAGGGAACTATGGCTACACCTTC; cdr3_aa: CSAIPTGNYGYTF
j_call: TRBJ1-1; v_call: TRBV29-1; cdr3_length: 15; d_call: TRBD1; clone_size: NA; cdr3_nt: TGCAGCGTTGAGGGGACAGGGGGGGGAGGCACTGAAGCTTTCTTT; cdr3_aa: CSVEGTGGGGTEAFF
j_call: TRBJ2-5; v_call: TRBV2; cdr3_length: 14; d_call: NA; clone_size: few; cdr3_nt: TGTGCCAGCAGTCTCGGGACCAACAAAGAGACCCAGTACTTC; cdr3_aa: CASSLGTNKETQYF
j_call: TRBJ2-7; v_call: TRBV5-1; cdr3_length: 15; d_call: TRBD2; clone_size: NA; cdr3_nt: TGCGCCAGCAGCTGGGGACTAGCGGGAGTGCGGGAGCAGTACTTC; cdr3_aa: CASSWGLAGVREQYF
j_call: TRBJ2-3; v_call: TRBV4-2; cdr3_length: 17; d_call: TRBD2; clone_size: few; cdr3_nt: TGTGCCAGCAGCCGAGACCGGACTAGCGATTCCACAGATACGCAGTATTTT; cdr3_aa: CASSRDRTSDSTDTQYF
j_call: TRBJ2-7; v_call: TRBV20-1; cdr3_length: 13; d_call: TRBD2; clone_size: NA; cdr3_nt: TGCAGTGCTAGGTGGGGCGGGAGGAGCGAGCAGTACTTC; cdr3_aa: CSARWGGRSEQYF
j_call: TRBJ1-1; v_call: TRBV5-6; cdr3_length: 13; d_call: NA; clone_size: few; cdr3_nt: TGTGCCAGCAGCCGTTATCGGAGCACTGAAGCTTTCTTT; cdr3_aa: CASSRYRSTEAFF
j_call: TRBJ2-2; v_call: TRBV12-3/TRBV12-4; cdr3_length: 13; d_call: NA; clone_size: NA; cdr3_nt: TGTGCCAGCAGGGTACTAGCCCCCGGGGAGCTGTTTTTT; cdr3_aa: CASRVLAPGELFF
j_call: TRBJ2-3; v_call: TRBV7-9; cdr3_length: 15; d_call: TRBD1; clone_size: few; cdr3_nt: TGTGCCAGCAGCCAAGGGACAGGGGAGTGGTTTACGCAGTATTTT; cdr3_aa: CASSQGTGEWFTQYF
j_call: TRBJ1-4; v_call: TRBV12-3/TRBV12-4; cdr3_length: 14; d_call: NA; clone_size: NA; cdr3_nt: TGTGCCAGCAGTTCGGCAGGGATGAACGAAAAACTGTTTTTT; cdr3_aa: CASSSAGMNEKLFF
j_call: TRBJ2-1; v_call: TRBV10-1; cdr3_length: 12; d_call: NA; clone_size: few; cdr3_nt: TGCGCCAGCAGTGAGTCTCGCAATGAGCAGTTCTTC; cdr3_aa: CASSESRNEQFF
j_call: TRBJ2-7; v_call: TRBV7-9; cdr3_length: 14; d_call: NA; clone_size: few; cdr3_nt: TGTGCCAGCAGCAGGGAGCTAGTAGGAAACGAGCAGTACTTC; cdr3_aa: CASSRELVGNEQYF
j_call: TRBJ2-1; v_call: TRBV12-3/TRBV12-4; cdr3_length: 17; d_call: NA; clone_size: few; cdr3_nt: TGTGCCAGCAGTTTCGGGGAAGCTCGGACTGTAGGGAGTGAGCAGTTCTTC; cdr3_aa: CASSFGEARTVGSEQFF
j_call: TRBJ2-7; v_call: TRBV2; cdr3_length: 15; d_call: NA; clone_size: few; cdr3_nt: TGTGCCAGCACCCTCGGCGTTCTTAGCTCCTACGAGCAGTACTTC; cdr3_aa: CASTLGVLSSYEQYF
j_call: TRBJ2-7; v_call: TRBV20-1; cdr3_length: 12; d_call: NA; clone_size: few; cdr3_nt: TGCAGTGCCCCAAATGGGGGATACGAGCAGTACTTC; cdr3_aa: CSAPNGGYEQYF
j_call: TRBJ2-2; v_call: TRBV6-5; cdr3_length: 18; d_call: NA; clone_size: NA; cdr3_nt: TGTGCCAGCAGTTACTCGACGCGGACACACTATTTCACCGGGGAGCTGTTTTTT; cdr3_aa: CASSYSTRTHYFTGELFF
j_call: TRBJ2-1; v_call: TRBV9; cdr3_length: 14; d_call: TRBD2; clone_size: few; cdr3_nt: TGTGCCAGCAGCGTGGCGGGAGTAGGGAATGAGCAGTTCTTC; cdr3_aa: CASSVAGVGNEQFF
j_call: TRBJ2-1; v_call: TRBV9; cdr3_length: 15; d_call: NA; clone_size: NA; cdr3_nt: TGTGCCAGCAGCGTAGTTGGGGACATATTGGATGAGCAGTTCTTC; cdr3_aa: CASSVVGDILDEQFF
j_call: TRBJ2-1; v_call: TRBV2; cdr3_length: 15; d_call: NA; clone_size: NA; cdr3_nt: TGTGCCAGCAGTGGTAGTTATAGCTCCTACAATGAGCAGTTCTTC; cdr3_aa: CASSGSYSSYNEQFF
j_call: TRBJ2-7; v_call: TRBV5-1; cdr3_length: 13; d_call: TRBD1; clone_size: few; cdr3_nt: TGCGCCAGCAGCTTAGGGACAGGAGACGAGCAGTACTTC; cdr3_aa: CASSLGTGDEQYF
j_call: TRBJ2-1; v_call: TRBV9; cdr3_length: 16; d_call: TRBD2; clone_size: NA; cdr3_nt: TGTGCCAGCAGCGTAGAGTGGCTAGCGGGGAACAATGAGCAGTTCTTC; cdr3_aa: CASSVEWLAGNNEQFF
j_call: TRBJ1-2; v_call: TRBV6-1; cdr3_length: 15; d_call: NA; clone_size: few; cdr3_nt: TGTGCCAGCGGGTCGGCTCTGGCCCAGGACTATGGCTACACCTTC; cdr3_aa: CASGSALAQDYGYTF
j_call: TRBJ2-1; v_call: TRBV7-9; cdr3_length: 16; d_call: TRBD1; clone_size: NA; cdr3_nt: TGTGCCAGCAGCTTACCGGGACAGAGGACGGTCAATGAGCAGTTCTTC; cdr3_aa: CASSLPGQRTVNEQFF
j_call: TRBJ2-2; v_call: TRBV9; cdr3_length: 12; d_call: NA; clone_size: NA; cdr3_nt: TGTGCCAGCTCCCCCTCTCCCGGGGAGCTGTTTTTT; cdr3_aa: CASSPSPGELFF
j_call: TRBJ2-1; v_call: TRBV6-5; cdr3_length: 12; d_call: NA; clone_size: many; cdr3_nt: TGTGCCAGCAGCCCCAGAGGCGATGAGCAGTTCTTC; cdr3_aa: CASSPRGDEQFF
j_call: TRBJ2-1; v_call: TRBV4-1; cdr3_length: 16; d_call: NA; clone_size: NA; cdr3_nt: TGCGCCAGCAGCCCCTTAGGACGGGAAAACTACAATGAGCAGTTCTTC; cdr3_aa: CASSPLGRENYNEQFF
j_call: TRBJ1-1; v_call: TRBV29-1; cdr3_length: 14; d_call: NA; clone_size: few; cdr3_nt: TGCAGCGTTGTTATAAATTCGGGGGGCACTGAAGCTTTCTTT; cdr3_aa: CSVVINSGGTEAFF
j_call: TRBJ1-1; v_call: TRBV12-3/TRBV12-4; cdr3_length: 15; d_call: TRBD1; clone_size: few; cdr3_nt: TGTGCCAGCAGGCAAAAGGACAGGGACAACACTGAAGCTTTCTTT; cdr3_aa: CASRQKDRDNTEAFF
j_call: TRBJ1-5; v_call: TRBV15; cdr3_length: 15; d_call: TRBD1; clone_size: few; cdr3_nt: TGTGCCACCAGCAGTCGGACAGGGGTGGATCAGCCCCAGCATTTT; cdr3_aa: CATSSRTGVDQPQHF
j_call: TRBJ2-1; v_call: TRBV4-2; cdr3_length: 15; d_call: TRBD1; clone_size: NA; cdr3_nt: TGTGCCAGCAGCCCGGGACAGGGAAACCTCAATGAGCAGTTCTTC; cdr3_aa: CASSPGQGNLNEQFF
j_call: TRBJ2-7; v_call: TRBV9; cdr3_length: 15; d_call: TRBD2; clone_size: NA; cdr3_nt: TGTGCCAGCAGCGTAGATGGGACTAGCTCCAACGAGCAGTACTTC; cdr3_aa: CASSVDGTSSNEQYF
j_call: TRBJ2-1; v_call: TRBV5-1; cdr3_length: 17; d_call: TRBD2; clone_size: NA; cdr3_nt: TGCGCCAGCAGCTTGAGGCCTAGCGGGAGCTCCTACAATGAGCAGTTCTTC; cdr3_aa: CASSLRPSGSSYNEQFF
j_call: TRBJ1-1; v_call: TRBV7-2; cdr3_length: 15; d_call: NA; clone_size: few; cdr3_nt: TGTGCCAGCAGCTTTCAAGCGGGGAGAATTACTGAAGCTTTCTTT; cdr3_aa: CASSFQAGRITEAFF
j_call: TRBJ2-3; v_call: TRBV10-3; cdr3_length: 15; d_call: NA; clone_size: NA; cdr3_nt: TGTGCCATCAGTGAGGGGGCAAGACACACAGATACGCAGTATTTT; cdr3_aa: CAISEGARHTDTQYF
j_call: TRBJ1-2; v_call: TRBV7-9; cdr3_length: 16; d_call: TRBD1; clone_size: few; cdr3_nt: TGTGCCAGCAGCTTTTCCGGACAGGGAGGAGGGAGAGGCTACACCTTC; cdr3_aa: CASSFSGQGGGRGYTF
j_call: TRBJ2-1; v_call: TRBV6-2/TRBV6-3; cdr3_length: 14; d_call: TRBD2; clone_size: few; cdr3_nt: TGTGCCAGCAAAGGGACTAGCGTTTACAATGAGCAGTTCTTC; cdr3_aa: CASKGTSVYNEQFF
j_call: TRBJ2-7; v_call: TRBV5-1; cdr3_length: 16; d_call: TRBD2; clone_size: few; cdr3_nt: TGCGCCAGCAGCTTGGCGGCTAGCGGGGATACCTACGAGCAGTACTTC; cdr3_aa: CASSLAASGDTYEQYF
j_call: TRBJ2-1; v_call: TRBV12-3/TRBV12-4; cdr3_length: 15; d_call: NA; clone_size: NA; cdr3_nt: TGTGCCAGCAGCTGGGGGCAGGGAAGGGACAATGAGCAGTTCTTC; cdr3_aa: CASSWGQGRDNEQFF
j_call: TRBJ1-1; v_call: TRBV5-1; cdr3_length: 14; d_call: NA; clone_size: NA; cdr3_nt: TGCGCCAGCAGCTTGTCCGGGTTAGCAGGGGTAGCTTTCTTT; cdr3_aa: CASSLSGLAGVAFF
j_call: TRBJ1-2; v_call: TRBV6-5; cdr3_length: 15; d_call: NA; clone_size: NA; cdr3_nt: TGTGCCAGCAGTTCTCAAGCCGGGCCCTTCTATGGCTACACCTTC; cdr3_aa: CASSSQAGPFYGYTF
j_call: TRBJ2-2; v_call: TRBV7-8; cdr3_length: 16; d_call: NA; clone_size: once; cdr3_nt: TGTGCCAGCAGCTCCCACTACAGGGACGACACCGGGGAGCTGTTTTTT; cdr3_aa: CASSSHYRDDTGELFF
j_call: TRBJ1-1; v_call: TRBV5-1; cdr3_length: 15; d_call: NA; clone_size: NA; cdr3_nt: TGCGCCAGCAGCTTGGGAGGCCCCGTGAACACTGAAGCTTTCTTT; cdr3_aa: CASSLGGPVNTEAFF
j_call: TRBJ1-2; v_call: TRBV29-1; cdr3_length: 14; d_call: NA; clone_size: NA; cdr3_nt: TGCAGCGTTGAACGGCAGACTATTAACTATGGCTACACCTTC; cdr3_aa: CSVERQTINYGYTF
j_call: TRBJ2-3; v_call: TRBV7-9; cdr3_length: 11; d_call: NA; clone_size: NA; cdr3_nt: TGTGCCGGGAGTCGCACAGATACGCAGTATTTT; cdr3_aa: CAGSRTDTQYF